The following is a TCR beta chain sequence with its context. What it recognizes is unknown. J was trimmed by 5 bases and V by 5 bases; bases with no gene match: 11. The CDR3 runs to 16 residues. CDR1 is LGHNT and CDR2 is FRNRAP in the germline V gene. The data stem from a study of T cell responses to AZD1222 COVID-19 vaccine. General study findings and limits: Of the AZD1222 recipients, only five or six were seropositive at baseline.

Method: immunoSEQ multiplex PCR; TCRdb's copy keeps in-frame clones and lacks some. Of tens of thousands of clones in the sample, 85% to 90% were seen once. The sequenced sample was peripheral blood, obtained on day 0 of MenACWY control vaccination. The chain couples TRBV12-5 to TRBJ1-5; the match to TRBD1 covers 8 bases. The sequence came from an adult in good health. CDR3: CASGPSDRDGDQPQHF. The CDR3 DNA reads TGTGCTAGTGGTCCATCGGACAGGGACGGGGATCAGCCCCAGCATTTT.